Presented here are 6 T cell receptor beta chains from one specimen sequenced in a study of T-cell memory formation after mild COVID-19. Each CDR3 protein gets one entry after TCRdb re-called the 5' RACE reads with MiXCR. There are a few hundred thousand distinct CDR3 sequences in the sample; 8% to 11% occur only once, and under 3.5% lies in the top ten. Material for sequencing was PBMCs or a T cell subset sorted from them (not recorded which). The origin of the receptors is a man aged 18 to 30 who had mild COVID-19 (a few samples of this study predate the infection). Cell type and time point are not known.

In DNA form, the CDR3 reads TGCGCCAGCAGCTCGCACCCCGGGACAGGGAGAAACACCGGGGAGCTGTTTTTT. Translation: CASSSHPGTGRNTGELFF. This rearrangement joins TRBV5-1 to TRBJ2-2; 9 positions agree with TRBD1. The V segment lost 3 bases and the J segment 2 bases; nucleotides outside the gene matches: 11. The CDR3 consists of 18 residues. Germline CDR1 and CDR2: SGHRS and YFSETQ.

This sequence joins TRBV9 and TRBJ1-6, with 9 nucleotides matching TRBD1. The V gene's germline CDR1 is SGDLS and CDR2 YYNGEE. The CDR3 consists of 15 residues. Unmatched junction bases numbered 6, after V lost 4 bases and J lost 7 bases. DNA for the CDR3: TGTGCCAGCAGCTTCCGGGACAGGGAGAATTCACCCCTCCACTTT. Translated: CASSFRDRENSPLHF.

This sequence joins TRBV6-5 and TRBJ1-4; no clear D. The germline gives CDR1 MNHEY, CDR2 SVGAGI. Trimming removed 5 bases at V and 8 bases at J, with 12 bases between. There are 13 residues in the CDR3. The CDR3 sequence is CASSRRGEEKLFF. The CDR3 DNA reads TGTGCCAGCAGTCGACGGGGAGAGGAAAAACTGTTTTTT.

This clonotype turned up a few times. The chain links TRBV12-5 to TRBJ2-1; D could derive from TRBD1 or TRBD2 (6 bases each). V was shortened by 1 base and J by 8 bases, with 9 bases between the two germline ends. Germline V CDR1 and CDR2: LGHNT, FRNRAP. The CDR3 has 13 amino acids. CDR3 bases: TGTGCTAGTGGTTTGGCGGGGGCGGATGAGCAGTTCTTC. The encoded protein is CASGLAGADEQFF.

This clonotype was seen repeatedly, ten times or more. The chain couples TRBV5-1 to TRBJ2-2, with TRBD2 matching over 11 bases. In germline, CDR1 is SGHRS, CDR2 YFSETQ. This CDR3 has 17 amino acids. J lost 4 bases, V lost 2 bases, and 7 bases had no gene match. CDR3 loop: CASSLLSGGAGTGELFF. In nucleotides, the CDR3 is TGCGCCAGCAGCTTACTTAGCGGGGGGGCCGGCACCGGGGAGCTGTTTTTT.

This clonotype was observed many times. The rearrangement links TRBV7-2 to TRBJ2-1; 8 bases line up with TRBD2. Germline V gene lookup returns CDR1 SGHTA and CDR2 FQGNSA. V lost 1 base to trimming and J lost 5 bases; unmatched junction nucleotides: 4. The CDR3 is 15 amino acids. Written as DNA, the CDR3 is TGTGCCAGCAGCTTAGGGGGCGGGGGGCACAATGAGCAGTTCTTC. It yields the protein CASSLGGGGHNEQFF.